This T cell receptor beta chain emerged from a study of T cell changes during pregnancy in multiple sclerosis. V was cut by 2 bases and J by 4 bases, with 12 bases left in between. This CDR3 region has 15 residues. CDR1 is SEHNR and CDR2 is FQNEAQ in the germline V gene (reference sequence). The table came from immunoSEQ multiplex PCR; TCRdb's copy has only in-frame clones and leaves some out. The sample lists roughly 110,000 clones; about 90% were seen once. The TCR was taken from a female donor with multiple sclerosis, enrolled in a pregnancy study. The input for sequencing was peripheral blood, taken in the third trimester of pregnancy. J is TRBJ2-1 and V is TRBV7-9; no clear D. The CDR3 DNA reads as TGTGCCAGCAGCTTACGGGTCCTCCTATACAATGAGCAGTTCTTC. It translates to CASSLRVLLYNEQFF.